These 7 T cell receptor beta chains were all obtained from the same sample, sequenced in a study of cytomegalovirus exposure and HLA in healthy donors. The study ran its PCR with 60 Vbeta and 13 Jbeta primers. The assay was immunoSEQ multiplex PCR, and TCRdb's table has in-frame clones only and misses some. The sample lists about 60,000 clones, around 79% occurring once. The specimen was PBMCs. The receptors shown here come from a female donor in good health and CMV-seronegative.

This sequence joins TRBV7-2 and TRBJ1-2; D may be TRBD1 (5 bases). This CDR3 region has 13 residues. Germline V CDR1 and CDR2: SGHTA, FQGNSA. V lost 5 bases and J lost 4, with 11 bases in between. This chain's CDR3 is CASSREDTYGYTF. The CDR3 coding sequence is TGTGCCAGCAGCCGTGAGGACACCTATGGCTACACCTTC. The whole variable domain, remainder taken from reference TRBV7-2 and TRBJ1-2, is GAGVSQSPSNKVTEKGKDVELRCDPISGHTALYWYRQSLGQGLEFLIYFQGNSAPDKSGLPSDRFSAERTGGSVSTLTIQRTQQEDSAVYLCASSREDTYGYTFGSGTRLTVV.

This chain links TRBV4-2 with TRBJ2-1; D possibly corresponds to TRBD1 (7 bases). This CDR3 is 18 amino acids long. Germline CDR1 is LGHNA and CDR2 is YNFKEQ. Deletions cut 0 bases from V and 0 bases from J, with 15 bases between. The CDR3 nucleotides read TGTGCCAGCAGCCAAGAAAGCCCCAGGGGGGCCTCCTACAATGAGCAGTTCTTC. Amino acids: CASSQESPRGASYNEQFF.

This sequence joins TRBV9 and TRBJ1-1; D not resolved. The CDR3 totals 12 residues. Trimming cost V 0 bases and J 5 bases, with 5 bases left between them. Germline V gene sequence: CDR1 SGDLS, CDR2 YYNGEE. The CDR3 is CASSVDGTEAFF. Written as DNA, the CDR3 is TGTGCCAGCAGCGTAGACGGGACTGAAGCTTTCTTT. The entire variable domain, with the rest obtained from reference TRBV9 and TRBJ1-1, is as follows: DSGVTQTPKHLITATGQRVTLRCSPRSGDLSVYWYQQSLDQGLQFLIQYYNGEERAKGNILERFSAQQFPDLHSELNLSSLELGDSALYFCASSVDGTEAFFGQGTRLTVV.

The J gene is TRBJ1-5, the V gene TRBV27, with 7 positions matching TRBD1. Germline-derived CDR1 and CDR2 are MNHEY and SMNVEV (reference sequence). The CDR3 length is 15 residues. Trimming removed 10 bases from V and 1 base from J; junction bases left unmatched: 10. CDR3 amino acids: CATETKTGSNQPQHF. DNA for the CDR3: TGTGCCACCGAGACCAAGACAGGGAGCAATCAGCCCCAGCATTTT.

To note about this clone: Other DNA sequences in the sample encode the same CDR3. This chain links TRBV12-5 with TRBJ1-1; 8 positions agree with TRBD1. The CDR3 runs 15 residues. J lost 11 bases, V lost 2 bases, and 13 bases had no gene match. Germline CDR1 LGHNT, CDR2 FRNRAP. The CDR3 DNA sequence: TGTGCTAGTGGTTTGACCCAGGGGGCCCCCGGGGAGGCTTTCTTT. Translation gives CASGLTQGAPGEAFF.

Of note for this clone: Sequence at one end of the junction differs from germline and may be a read error. J is TRBJ1-5 and V is TRBV28; tentatively, D is TRBD1 (6 bases). Looked up from germline, CDR1 is MDHEN and CDR2 is SYDVKM. The length of the CDR3 is 14 residues. CDR3 protein: CACRWAGGNQPQHF. For the CDR3, the DNA is TGTGCCTGCAGGTGGGCAGGGGGCAATCAGCCCCAGCATTTT.

The chain uses TRBV29-1 and TRBJ1-1; 9 bases map to TRBD1. The CDR3 length is 17 residues. Germline V gene sequence: CDR1 SQVTM, CDR2 ANQGSEA. Trimming removed 6 bases from V and 0 bases from J; junction bases left unmatched: 14. This CDR3 reads CSVAKGVGQGMNTEAFF. CDR3 coding DNA: TGCAGCGTCGCGAAGGGTGTTGGACAGGGGATGAACACTGAAGCTTTCTTT.